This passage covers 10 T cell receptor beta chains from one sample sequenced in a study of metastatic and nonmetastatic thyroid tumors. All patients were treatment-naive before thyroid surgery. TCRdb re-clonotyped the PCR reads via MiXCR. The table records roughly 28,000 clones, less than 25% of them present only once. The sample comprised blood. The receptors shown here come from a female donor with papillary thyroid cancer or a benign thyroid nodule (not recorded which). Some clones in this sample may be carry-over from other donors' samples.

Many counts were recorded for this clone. CDR3 loop: CASSPRDSLYNEQFF. DNA for the CDR3: TGTGCCAGCAGCCCCCGGGACAGCCTCTACAATGAGCAGTTCTTC. The gene calls are TRBV5-6 and TRBJ2-1, with 7 bases matching TRBD1. The trim removed 4 bases at V and 3 bases at J, leaving 7 bases unmatched. CDR1 is SGHDT and CDR2 is YYEEEE in the germline V gene. This CDR3 is 15 amino acids long.

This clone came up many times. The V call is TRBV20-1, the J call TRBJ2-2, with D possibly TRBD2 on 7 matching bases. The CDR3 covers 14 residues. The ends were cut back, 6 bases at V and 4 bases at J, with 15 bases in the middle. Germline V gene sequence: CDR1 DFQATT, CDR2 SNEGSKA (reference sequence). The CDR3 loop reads CSAPRGGSTGELFF. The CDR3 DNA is TGCAGTGCCCCGAGGGGGGGCAGCACCGGGGAGCTGTTTTTT.

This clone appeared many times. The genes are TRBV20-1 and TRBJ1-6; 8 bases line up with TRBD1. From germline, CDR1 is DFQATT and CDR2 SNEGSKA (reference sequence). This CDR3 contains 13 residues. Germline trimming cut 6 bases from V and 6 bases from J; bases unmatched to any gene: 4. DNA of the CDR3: TGCAGTGCCGGGGACAGGAGTAATTCACCCCTCCACTTT. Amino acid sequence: CSAGDRSNSPLHF.

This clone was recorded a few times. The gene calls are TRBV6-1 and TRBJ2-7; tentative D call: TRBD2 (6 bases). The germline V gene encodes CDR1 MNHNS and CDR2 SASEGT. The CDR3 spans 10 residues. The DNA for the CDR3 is TGTGCGGGAGGCTCCTACGAGCAGTACTTC. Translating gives CAGGSYEQYF.

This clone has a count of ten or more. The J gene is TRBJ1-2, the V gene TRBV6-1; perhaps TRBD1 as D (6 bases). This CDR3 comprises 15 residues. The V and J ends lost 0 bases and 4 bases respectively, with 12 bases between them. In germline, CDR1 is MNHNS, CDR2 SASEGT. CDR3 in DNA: TGTGCCAGCAGTGAAGCGAGGACAGCCCTCTATGGCTACACCTTC. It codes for CASSEARTALYGYTF.

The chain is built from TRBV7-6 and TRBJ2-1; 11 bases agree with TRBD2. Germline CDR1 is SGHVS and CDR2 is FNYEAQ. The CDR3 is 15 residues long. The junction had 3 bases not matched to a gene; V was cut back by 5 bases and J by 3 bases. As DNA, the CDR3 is TGTGCCAGCAGCCAACTAGCGGGGGTCTACAATGAGCAGTTCTTC. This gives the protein CASSQLAGVYNEQFF.

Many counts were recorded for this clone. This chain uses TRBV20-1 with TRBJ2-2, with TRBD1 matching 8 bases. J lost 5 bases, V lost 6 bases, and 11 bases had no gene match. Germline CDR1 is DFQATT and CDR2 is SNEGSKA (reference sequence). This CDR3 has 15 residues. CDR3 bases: TGCAGTGCACCGACGGGGACAGGAGGGACCGGGGAGCTGTTTTTT. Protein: CSAPTGTGGTGELFF.

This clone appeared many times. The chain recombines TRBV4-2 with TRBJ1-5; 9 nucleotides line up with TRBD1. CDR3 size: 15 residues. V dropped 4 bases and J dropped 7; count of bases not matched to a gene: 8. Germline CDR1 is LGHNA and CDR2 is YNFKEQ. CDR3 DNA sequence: TGTGCCAGCAGCCGGGACAGGGAGTCTCGGCAGCCCCAGCATTTT. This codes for CASSRDRESRQPQHF.

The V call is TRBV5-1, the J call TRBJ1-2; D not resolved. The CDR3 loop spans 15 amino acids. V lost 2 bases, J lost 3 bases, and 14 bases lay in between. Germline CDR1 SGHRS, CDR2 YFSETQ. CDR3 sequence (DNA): TGCGCCAGCAGCTTTTCGGATCTAAGGGACTATGGCTACACCTTC. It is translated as CASSFSDLRDYGYTF.

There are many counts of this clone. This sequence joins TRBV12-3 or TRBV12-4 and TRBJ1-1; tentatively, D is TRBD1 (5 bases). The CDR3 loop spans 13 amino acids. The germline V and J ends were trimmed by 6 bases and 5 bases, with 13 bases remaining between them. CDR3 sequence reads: CASSPGRRTEAFF. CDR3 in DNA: TGTGCCAGCAGCCCAGGGAGAAGAACTGAAGCTTTCTTT.